A single sample gave rise to the 28 T cell receptor beta chains below, sequenced in a study of patients and donors after allogeneic stem cell transplantation. MiXCR, applied by TCRdb to the RT-PCR reads, yields one record per CDR3 protein. The sample comprises about a million distinct CDR3 sequences, roughly 18% of which are singletons, and under 6.5% rests with the top ten. Sequencing was done on a sample of blood, either unsorted or a sorted T cell fraction (not recorded which). The receptors derive from a human donor who was either an allogeneic HSCT recipient or a stem cell or donor lymphocyte infusion donor (not recorded which). It is not recorded whose cells these are; they may come from a transplant donor.

The CDR3 nucleotides are TGTGCCACCAGTGATTTGGGGACAGGGGAGGCCGGGGAGCTGTTTTTT. The encoded protein is CATSDLGTGEAGELFF. This rearrangement joins TRBV24-1 to TRBJ2-2; 10 nucleotides match TRBD1. The germline CDR1 and CDR2 sequences are KGHDR and SFDVKD. This CDR3 comprises 16 residues. Unmatched junction bases numbered 3, after V lost 0 bases and J lost 6 bases.

This clonotype was counted between two and nine times. The gene calls are TRBV5-1 and TRBJ2-4; no firm D call. CDR3 length: 18 residues. V lost 2 bases to trimming and J lost 0 bases, with 18 bases between them. Germline CDR1 and CDR2: SGHRS and YFSETQ. CDR3 sequence (DNA): TGCGCCAGCAGCTTTTCGACCGGCGTCAAGTTAGCCAAAAACATTCAGTACTTC. It is translated as CASSFSTGVKLAKNIQYF. Filled out from reference TRBV5-1 and TRBJ2-4, the complete variable domain reads KAGVTQTPRYLIKTRGQQVTLSCSPISGHRSVSWYQQTPGQGLQFLFEYFSETQRNKGNFPGRFSGRQFSNSRSEMNVSTLELGDSALYLCASSFSTGVKLAKNIQYFGAGTRLSVL.

The chain recombines TRBV9 with TRBJ2-2; D uncertain. The CDR3 is made up of 15 amino acids. The V end was cut by 3 bases, the J end by 0 bases, with 9 bases between. Germline assignment: CDR1 SGDLS and CDR2 YYNGEE. CDR3 protein: CASSADGSNTGELFF. Written as DNA, the CDR3 is TGTGCCAGCAGCGCGGACGGATCGAACACCGGGGAGCTGTTTTTT. Combining the CDR3 with reference TRBV9 and TRBJ2-2 gives the whole variable domain DSGVTQTPKHLITATGQRVTLRCSPRSGDLSVYWYQQSLDQGLQFLIQYYNGEERAKGNILERFSAQQFPDLHSELNLSSLELGDSALYFCASSADGSNTGELFFGEGSRLTVL.

This clonotype has more than one count but fewer than ten. The chain couples TRBV5-6 to TRBJ1-2; a possible D gene is TRBD1 (6 bases). Germline V lookup: CDR1 SGHDT, CDR2 YYEEEE. Trimming took 1 base from V and 1 from J, leaving 17 bases between them. The CDR3 contains 17 residues. CDR3: CASSLQRGAGDNYGYTF. CDR3 in DNA: TGTGCCAGCAGCTTGCAACGGGGGGCAGGAGATAACTATGGCTACACCTTC.

The chain couples TRBV27 to TRBJ2-3; D is possibly TRBD1 or TRBD2 (5 bases each). Germline CDR1 reads MNHEY; CDR2 reads SMNVEV (reference sequence). V was cut by 0 bases and J by 0 bases, with 13 bases left in between. This CDR3 is 17 amino acids long. The chain's CDR3 is CASSLSGAGLSTDTQYF. CDR3 DNA: TGTGCCAGCAGTTTATCCGGGGCTGGATTGAGCACAGATACGCAGTATTTT.

The V call is TRBV3-1, the J call TRBJ2-1; 9 bases align to TRBD2. The ends lost 0 bases at V and 2 bases at J; junction bases unmatched: 8. The CDR3 has 18 residues. The germline CDR1 and CDR2 sequences are LGHDT and YNNKEL (reference sequence). In DNA form, the CDR3 reads TGTGCCAGCAGCCAAGAGAGCTCCATAGCGGGAGCCTACAATGAGCAGTTCTTC. It translates to CASSQESSIAGAYNEQFF.

The V and J genes are TRBV5-1 and TRBJ1-1; D remains ambiguous. The germline V gene encodes CDR1 SGHRS and CDR2 YFSETQ. This CDR3 spans 14 amino acids. Deletions cut 5 bases from V and 1 base from J, with 12 bases between. The CDR3 nucleotides read TGCGCCAGCAGTTTTGGGCCCGAGAACACTGAAGCTTTCTTT. Amino acids: CASSFGPENTEAFF.

The table lists this clonotype with many counts. The chain carries TRBV4-1 and TRBJ1-3; D remains unclear. CDR3 size: 16 residues. The V and J ends lost 0 bases and 0 bases respectively, with 9 bases between them. From germline, CDR1 is MGHRA and CDR2 YSYEKL. The CDR3 nucleotides read TGCGCCAGCAGCCAAGAAGTCAGGAACTCTGGAAACACCATATATTTT. Its protein product is CASSQEVRNSGNTIYF.

This clonotype was observed at least ten times. V usage is TRBV12-3 or TRBV12-4 and J usage is TRBJ2-2; no definite D call. The germline V and J ends were trimmed by 3 bases and 2 bases, with 7 bases remaining between them. The CDR3 is made up of 14 amino acids. CDR3 sequence reads: CASSFHPNTGELFF. In nucleotides, the CDR3 is TGTGCCAGCAGTTTTCACCCCAACACCGGGGAGCTGTTTTTT.

Turning to this clonotype: A read error may be the cause here, since a much bigger clone is one base away. V usage is TRBV2 and J usage is TRBJ1-5, with 7 bases identical to TRBD1. Germline CDR1 reads SNHLY; CDR2 reads FYNNEI. The CDR3 has 15 amino acids. Unmatched junction bases numbered 5, after V lost 6 bases and J lost 0 bases. Written as DNA, the CDR3 is TGTGCCAGCAGATCGACAGGGTATAGCAATCAGCCCCAGCATTTT. Translating gives CASRSTGYSNQPQHF.

In regard to this clonotype: One junction end disagrees with the germline gene, perhaps due to a read error. V is TRBV6-1 and J is TRBJ2-1; D ambiguous. The CDR3 covers 11 residues. CDR1 MNHNS and CDR2 SASEGT come from the germline V gene. The CDR3 sequence: CAGSSYNEQFF. CDR3 in DNA: TGTGCCGGCAGTAGCTACAATGAGCAGTTCTTC.

This clonotype occurred a few times. The chain joins TRBV12-3 or TRBV12-4 to TRBJ2-3; 13 bases line up with TRBD2. This CDR3 region has 16 residues. V lost 4 bases and J lost 3; bases outside the gene matches: 4. The CDR3 reads CASSSGLAGKTDTQYF. In nucleotides, the CDR3 is TGTGCCAGCAGTTCGGGACTAGCGGGGAAGACAGATACGCAGTATTTT.

A few counts support this clonotype. V usage is TRBV12-3 or TRBV12-4 and J usage is TRBJ1-5, with D uncertain. The CDR3 is 20 residues long. V gave up 0 bases and J gave up 1 base, with 22 bases separating them. Here the CDR3 DNA reads TGTGCCAGCAGTTTAGCTTGGTCCCCGACCGGCAGAATAAGCAATCAGCCCCAGCATTTT. Residues: CASSLAWSPTGRISNQPQHF.

This clonotype has just a few counts. The chain carries TRBV19 and TRBJ2-3, with a possible D match to TRBD2 (7 bases). CDR3 size: 15 residues. V dropped 6 bases and J dropped 6 bases, with 19 bases sitting between them. CDR1 is LNHDA and CDR2 is SQIVND in the germline V gene (reference sequence). The CDR3 DNA reads as TGTGCCAGTAGCCGCACTCCGGGGGGCCGGGATACGCAGTATTTT. Translated: CASSRTPGGRDTQYF.

The chain recombines TRBV6-1 with TRBJ2-1, with D perhaps TRBD1 (6 bases). The V end lost 11 bases, the J end lost 5 bases, and 13 bases lay between the germline ends. The length of the CDR3 is 12 residues. Germline loops: CDR1 MNHNS, CDR2 SASEGT. The CDR3 region is CAGGRGDNEQFF. The DNA for the CDR3 is TGTGCCGGCGGCAGGGGAGACAATGAGCAGTTCTTC.

This clonotype was seen more than once but under ten times. The J gene is TRBJ2-2, the V gene TRBV12-3 or TRBV12-4; 9 bases line up with TRBD1. This CDR3 region has 17 residues. Germline trimming cut 5 bases from V and 7 bases from J; bases unmatched to any gene: 14. CDR3 amino acids: CASSPPLGQGYNGELFF. Written as DNA, the CDR3 is TGTGCCAGCAGTCCCCCGCTTGGACAGGGGTATAACGGGGAGCTGTTTTTT.

This clonotype showed up many times. This chain uses TRBV19 with TRBJ1-5; D might be TRBD1 (6 bases). Per the germline V gene, CDR1 is LNHDA and CDR2 is SQIVND (reference sequence). Trimming took 3 bases from V and 5 from J, leaving 11 bases between them. This CDR3 contains 14 residues. The CDR3 DNA follows: TGTGCCAGTAGTATCACAGGGCCCGATCAGCCCCAGCATTTT. It is translated as CASSITGPDQPQHF.

This clonotype was counted only a few times. This rearrangement joins TRBV24-1 to TRBJ2-7; 8 nucleotides agree with TRBD2. The junction had 7 bases not matched to a gene; V was cut back by 4 bases and J by 3 bases. The CDR3 contains 15 residues. Looked up from germline, CDR1 is KGHDR and CDR2 is SFDVKD. The CDR3 nucleotides read TGTGCCACCAGTGACCCGGCTAGCGGGCTCTACGAGCAGTACTTC. Translation gives CATSDPASGLYEQYF.

The chain couples TRBV2 to TRBJ2-7; 11 bases are a match to TRBD2. The germline V gene encodes CDR1 SNHLY and CDR2 FYNNEI. The V segment lost 6 bases and the J segment 0 bases; nucleotides outside the gene matches: 7. The CDR3 covers 16 residues. CDR3 amino acids: CASRGGTSGSSYEQYF. Here the CDR3 DNA reads TGTGCCAGCAGGGGAGGGACTAGCGGAAGCTCCTACGAGCAGTACTTC.

This clonotype was counted ten times or more. The rearrangement joins TRBV12-3 or TRBV12-4 to TRBJ2-7; D gene ambiguous. CDR3 length equals 13 residues. V lost 6 bases and J lost 6, with 15 bases in between. The CDR3 sequence is CASRPMGAGEQYF. In nucleotides, the CDR3 is TGTGCCAGCAGGCCAATGGGTGCCGGCGAGCAGTACTTC.

This sequence joins TRBV7-3 and TRBJ2-2, with 7 bases that match TRBD2. After removal of 3 bases from V and 3 bases from J, the junction contained 7 bases not matched to a gene. The CDR3 loop spans 16 amino acids. Germline V lookup: CDR1 SGHTA, CDR2 FQGTGA. The CDR3 nucleotides are TGTGCCAGCAGCTTCCGCGGGGGTTCATACACCGGGGAGCTGTTTTTT. Translating gives CASSFRGGSYTGELFF.

This clonotype was counted between two and nine times. The chain recombines TRBV20-1 with TRBJ1-1; 8 bases line up with TRBD1. Germline assignment: CDR1 DFQATT and CDR2 SNEGSKA (reference sequence). The J segment lost 3 bases and the V segment lost 0 bases, leaving 6 bases of the junction unmatched. There are 15 residues in the CDR3. The CDR3 sequence is CSAREWTGWDTEAFF. CDR3 nucleotide sequence: TGCAGTGCTAGAGAATGGACAGGGTGGGACACTGAAGCTTTCTTT.

The genes are TRBV6-5 and TRBJ2-6; 7 bases agree with TRBD1. Trimming removed 0 bases from V and 1 base from J; junction bases left unmatched: 6. This CDR3 is 18 amino acids long. Germline V gene sequence: CDR1 MNHEY, CDR2 SVGAGI. CDR3 sequence reads: CASSYSTGSPSGANVLTF. The CDR3 DNA follows: TGTGCCAGCAGTTACTCGACAGGGTCCCCTTCTGGGGCCAACGTCCTGACTTTC.

The chain joins TRBV12-3 or TRBV12-4 to TRBJ2-7; D may be TRBD2 (6 bases). The CDR3 consists of 14 residues. V was pared by 4 bases and J by 6 bases, with 16 bases between. The chain's CDR3 is CASSSGTPTREQYF. The CDR3 nucleotides read TGTGCCAGCAGTTCCGGGACTCCCACTCGCGAGCAGTACTTC.

This clonotype was found a few times. The chain is built from TRBV12-3 or TRBV12-4 and TRBJ2-7; D possibly corresponds to TRBD1 (5 bases). There are 13 residues in the CDR3. V was clipped by 3 bases and J by 2 bases, with 8 bases between them. Here the CDR3 reads CASSFYRPYEQYF. The CDR3 region has the DNA TGTGCCAGCAGTTTTTACAGGCCCTACGAGCAGTACTTC.

The V gene is TRBV10-3, the J gene TRBJ1-2; 8 bases map to TRBD1. Germline loops: CDR1 ENHRY, CDR2 SYGVKD. V lost 2 bases to trimming and J lost 5 bases; unmatched junction nucleotides: 7. This CDR3 is 15 amino acids long. The CDR3 protein is CAISEGQGVAYGYTF. The CDR3 DNA reads as TGTGCCATCAGTGAGGGACAGGGAGTGGCGTATGGCTACACCTTC.

This clonotype was seen only a few times. The chain is built from TRBV19 and TRBJ2-3; D is ambiguous. CDR3 length: 13 residues. V shed 10 bases and J shed 4 bases, with 15 bases lying between them. Germline CDR1 is LNHDA and CDR2 is SQIVND (reference sequence). DNA of the CDR3: TGTGCCACCCGGGTGGGTGTGGCAGATACGCAGTATTTT. Translation gives CATRVGVADTQYF.

V and J are TRBV7-9 and TRBJ2-5; D possibly matches TRBD1 or TRBD2 (6 bases each). The germline gives CDR1 SEHNR, CDR2 FQNEAQ (reference sequence). The CDR3 spans 15 residues. V lost 8 bases, J lost 1 base, and 17 bases lay in between. The CDR3 loop reads CASGPQGRIQETQYF. The CDR3 bases are TGTGCCAGCGGCCCCCAGGGGAGGATCCAAGAGACCCAGTACTTC.